Sequencing of this T cell receptor (beta chain) was carried out in a study of neurological immune-mediated disorders. This clonotype was seen many times. Its antigen remains unidentified. Overall study results and limits: HTLV-1-associated myelopathy had the most TCR clonal expansion, while multiple sclerosis had the least, a level that fell below healthy controls.

Where libraries were unsorted, they were derived from 2 million PBMCs stored at -80 degrees C. Each CDR3 protein is one row after TCRdb ran MiXCR on the 5' RACE reads. The sample shows more than 50,000 distinct CDR3 sequences, more than 9.5% of them seen only once. The source is a man aged 60 to 69 in good health. Sample: PBMCs.

DNA of the CDR3: TGTGCCAGCTCACCCAGGACAGGGCTGGACACCGGGGAGCTGTTTTTT. Amino acids: CASSPRTGLDTGELFF. This chain links TRBV18 with TRBJ2-2, with 8 bases identical to TRBD1. Germline CDR1 and CDR2: KGHSH and LQKENI. CDR3 size: 16 residues. Trimming at V came to 3 bases and at J to 3 bases, leaving 6 bases not matched to a gene. Full variable domain (missing parts from reference TRBV18 and TRBJ2-2): NAGVMQNPRHLVRRRGQEARLRCSPMKGHSHVYWYRQLPEEGLKFMVYLQKENIIDESGMPKERFSAEFPKEGPSILRIQQVVRGDSAAYFCASSPRTGLDTGELFFGEGSRLTVL.